This T cell receptor beta chain was recorded in a study of blood T cell repertoires in COVID-19 (dated by TCRdb to between 2020 and 2021). For context, the study as a whole: The collaborator samples originated in the United States, Italy and Spain and spanned the acute and convalescent phases of COVID-19. The material from the prospective study consisted of cDNA or gDNA derived from T cells, B-cell-depleted T cells, or PBMCs. Deeply sampled blood TCRbeta repertoires from subjects exposed to, actively infected with, or recovered from COVID-19 were included in the dataset. The repertoires were released in a freely available public database meant as a resource for research on the immune response to SARS-CoV-2. Samples were obtained from the ongoing ImmuneRACE study (first 160 participants) and from about 1,300 subjects provided by 6 global collaborators. Sample metadata almost always included a de-identified subject ID, COVID-19 status, age in years and sex. Where HLA class I and class II types were available, the types were taken from metadata supplied by the sample provider, not from assay-based typing. Results and caveats for the whole study, not just this receptor: The quantity of clinical and demographic metadata differed by source and by participant and was supplied without curation.

The germline V gene gives CDR1 as SNHLY and CDR2 as FYNNEI. The CDR3, cysteine through phenylalanine, is 15 amino acids long. Only the CDR3 part of the read is kept: 45 bases, read in frame from the first base. Compared with germline, V lacks 4 bases and J lacks 4 bases; bases without a gene match: 6. TCRbeta CDR3 regions were amplified from genomic DNA by means of the immunoSEQ Assay, a bias-controlled multiplex PCR. Turning to the authors' computational methods: Within the assay, amplification of reference gene primers was used to estimate how many nucleated cells each sample contained. To quantify the absolute abundance of each unique TCRbeta CDR3 rearrangement, sequence reads were collapsed and filtered. Productive Simpson clonality was computed per sample as the square root of Simpson's diversity index over productive rearrangements. Drawn from immuneACCESS, this table holds only the in-frame rearrangements with V and J called that TCRdb kept. Clones are partly lost; checked studies trace under half to an unresolved V gene and leave the rest unexplained. V and J calls and clone size come straight from that table; D and trimming were deduced from the DNA. The sample data list some 250,000 clones, and roughly 80% of these were observed just once. The top ten clones comprise approximately 8.7% of the sample.

About this clone: It lacks a known antigen. One base away there is no much larger clone; base qualities are not given. Other DNA variants within this sample encode the same CDR3.

Whole blood was collected in K2EDTA tubes by collaborating institutions according to the institutions' own protocols. For TCRbeta analysis, collaborator samples were shipped as frozen whole blood, as isolated PBMCs, or as DNA extracted from either sample type. This TCR came from an elderly woman with acute or convalescent COVID-19. The chain joins TRBV2 to TRBJ2-1; TRBD1 agrees with 8 junctional bases. Sequenced: peripheral blood. The bases read TGTGCCAGCAGTGGGGGCAGGGGGCCTTACAATGAGCAGTTCTTC. The translation is CASSGGRGPYNEQFF.